This T cell receptor (beta chain) was identified in a study of spatial heterogeneity in lung cancer. Study-wide background: Alpha-chain detections were consistently fewer than beta-chain detections among the sequences. Counts of TCR transcripts in tumor regions correlated strongly with a matched bulk RNA-seq T cell module score.

The study, taken as a whole, reports: Tumor mutation count correlated with how many alpha and beta TCRs expanded intratumorally.

With 1 base removed from V and 9 bases from J, the gap between germline ends came to 14 bases. The CDR3 is 14 residues long. CDR1 is SGHRS and CDR2 is YFSETQ in the germline V gene. In its sample, this clonotype was seen many times. Antigen unknown. Time point reported: sample taken at primary tumor resection. Without sorting, whole RNA was sequenced from tumor, nontumor lung or frozen PBMC. Unique molecular identifiers, one per molecule, were present on every TCR cDNA molecule. Via MiXCR, TCRdb re-called the 5' RACE reads, giving one row per CDR3 protein. The sample has 9,500 to 12,000 distinct CDR3 sequences, around 8% seen once.

Sequenced here: lung tumor tissue, sampled at surgery. This sequence originates from a female donor with early-stage non-small cell lung cancer. The chain couples TRBV5-1 to TRBJ2-1; D is perhaps TRBD2 (7 bases). CDR3: CASSLLGGPPEQFF. The CDR3 DNA reads as TGCGCCAGCAGCTTGTTGGGGGGGCCCCCTGAGCAGTTCTTC. Looking up the rest from reference TRBV5-1 and TRBJ2-1 gives the full variable domain: KAGVTQTPRYLIKTRGQQVTLSCSPISGHRSVSWYQQTPGQGLQFLFEYFSETQRNKGNFPGRFSGRQFSNSRSEMNVSTLELGDSALYLCASSLLGGPPEQFFGPGTRLTVL.